These 4 T cell receptor beta chains share one sample of origin, sequenced in a study of T cells expressing NK-cell markers. TCRdb derives one entry per CDR3 protein from the 5' RACE reads, leaving out DNA. Reported are a few hundred thousand distinct CDR3 sequences; the ten largest clones contain roughly 1.4%. Sequencing input: blood T cells: a sorted CD56 or NKG2C T cell subset, CD4+ or CD8+ T cells, or bulk PBMC T cells (not recorded which). Receptors originate from a woman in her forties or fifties in good health.

V usage is TRBV4-1 and J usage is TRBJ2-1. Germline CDR1 and CDR2: MGHRA and YSYEKL. CDR3 length: 17 residues. The CDR3 is CASSQGILGGSYNEQFF.

The J gene is TRBJ2-3, the V gene TRBV11-2; TCRdb calls TRBD2, which cannot be checked without DNA. Germline V gene data show CDR1 as SGHAT and CDR2 as FQNNGV. The CDR3 length is 15 residues. CDR3 region: CASTLGTSPGDTQYF.

V gene TRBV5-1 combines with J gene TRBJ2-3; TCRdb's D call of TRBD2 is untestable without DNA. The V gene's germline CDR1 is SGHRS and CDR2 YFSETQ. The CDR3 consists of 15 residues. The CDR3 region is CASSLGLAGGAGLNF. The full variable domain, its missing parts supplied by reference TRBV5-1 and TRBJ2-3, is KAGVTQTPRYLIKTRGQQVTLSCSPISGHRSVSWYQQTPGQGLQFLFEYFSETQRNKGNFPGRFSGRQFSNSRSEMNVSTLELGDSALYLCASSLGLAGGAGLNFGPGTRLTVL.

The chain links TRBV27 to TRBJ1-1. Germline V gene data show CDR1 as MNHEY and CDR2 as SMNVEV (reference sequence). The length of the CDR3 is 12 residues. CDR3 sequence: CASSFQDSEAFF.